The rows below give T cell receptor beta chains drawn from one sample of a study of regulatory T cells in long-lasting Graves disease. TCRdb reprocessed the multiplex PCR reads with MiXCR, giving one entry per CDR3 protein. The repertoire holds around 450,000 distinct CDR3 sequences, with about a fifth as singletons. Sequencing used peripheral blood mononuclear cells (PBMCs), obtained when the disease was refractory, from a patient treated with antithyroid drugs. Receptor source: a female donor with Graves disease. Both conserved end residues are trimmed from each CDR3.

cdr3_aa: ASSTGQGPNEKLF
v_call: TRBV7-9

cdr3_aa: AWSVPPEAF
v_call: TRBV30

cdr3_aa: ASREKNSPLH
v_call: TRBV19

cdr3_aa: ASSSGLIGSETQY
v_call: TRBV28

cdr3_aa: ASSPLAGGYNEQF
v_call: TRBV6-1

cdr3_aa: ASSLSSGGPQETQY
v_call: TRBV3-1

cdr3_aa: ASTPLSGELHEQY
v_call: TRBV6-1

cdr3_aa: ASSSGDLPTQY
v_call: TRBV5-4

cdr3_aa: ASSYSSGTGKIYGYT
v_call: TRBV6-5

cdr3_aa: ASSPRTQNTGELF
v_call: TRBV11-3

cdr3_aa: ASSLQGQSNTGELF
v_call: TRBV7-2

cdr3_aa: ASTPSDMNTEAF
v_call: TRBV7-2

cdr3_aa: ASSFKTYEQY
v_call: TRBV11-1

cdr3_aa: ATSSRGSGSSYEQY
v_call: TRBV15

cdr3_aa: ASSQVMGSDTEAF
v_call: TRBV3-1

cdr3_aa: ASSLGREQTQY
v_call: TRBV7-7

cdr3_aa: ASSHSPGTSEAF
v_call: TRBV4-1

cdr3_aa: SARDTGTQNEQY
v_call: TRBV20-1

cdr3_aa: ASRGTGGGVGYT
v_call: TRBV6-1

cdr3_aa: AWSRTGNTEAF
v_call: TRBV30

cdr3_aa: ASTQYGTGATEAF
v_call: TRBV28

cdr3_aa: ASRALSGEEGYT
v_call: TRBV3-1

cdr3_aa: ASSPVTGPNEKLF
v_call: TRBV18

cdr3_aa: ASMRAPHTGELF
v_call: TRBV19

cdr3_aa: ATSFTGGGEKLF
v_call: TRBV15

cdr3_aa: ASSQYPDTQY
v_call: TRBV13

cdr3_aa: AWSGRNYGYT
v_call: TRBV30

cdr3_aa: ASSLSPRGATGGLYEQY
v_call: TRBV7-2

cdr3_aa: ASSIDSLRTAEAF
v_call: TRBV19

cdr3_aa: ASREDRRGGYT
v_call: TRBV2

cdr3_aa: ASSLPGSGVDTQY
v_call: TRBV28

cdr3_aa: ASSGGGWETQY
v_call: TRBV27

cdr3_aa: ASSLLGGSYNEQF
v_call: TRBV7-3

cdr3_aa: ASSLVGDSIQY
v_call: TRBV7-9

cdr3_aa: ASSWGNPRDETQY
v_call: TRBV27

cdr3_aa: ASSLKEGGDAAYEQY
v_call: TRBV27

cdr3_aa: ASSLGYPLGGYT
v_call: TRBV5-4

cdr3_aa: ASSGGLYTEAF
v_call: TRBV9

cdr3_aa: ASSQDVQGTYEQY
v_call: TRBV4-1

cdr3_aa: ASSPPETDANYGYT
v_call: TRBV28

cdr3_aa: ASSLAGDAETQY
v_call: TRBV28

cdr3_aa: ASSLGGQRNNQPQH
v_call: TRBV28

cdr3_aa: ASSLADRGYMNTEAF
v_call: TRBV7-2

cdr3_aa: ASIMGDRGYNEQF
v_call: TRBV28

cdr3_aa: ASSTRPDNQPQH
v_call: TRBV19

cdr3_aa: ASSQALLGDGETQY
v_call: TRBV4-2

cdr3_aa: ASSRKLAGGQY
v_call: TRBV28

cdr3_aa: ASSLGFEKLF
v_call: TRBV7-2

cdr3_aa: ASSLTTGLAGPSSYNEQF
v_call: TRBV7-9

cdr3_aa: ASSPGRPGVFSYEQY
v_call: TRBV28

cdr3_aa: SGGEEGYEQY
v_call: TRBV29-1

cdr3_aa: SAAGGTSGGYNEQF
v_call: TRBV29-1